Detailed here is one T cell receptor (beta chain). The antigen remains unidentified. From the reads, TCRdb called clonotypes with MiXCR, one entry per CDR3 protein. In the table there are approximately 500,000 distinct CDR3 sequences, 16% of which are singletons. This entry is derived from a study of T cell repertoires in cytomegalovirus infection. V trimming: 0 bases; J trimming: 1 base; junction bases outside the gene matches: 4. Germline V gene sequence: CDR1 MNHEY, CDR2 SMNVEV (reference sequence). The CDR3 has 16 amino acids. Study outcomes and limitations: It was HLA-C-restricted CMV-specific TCR beta clonotypes that dominated the response ex vivo.

The receptor was derived from a human donor in good health (CMV status not recorded). Some clones in this sample may be carry-over from other donors' samples. Sequencing was done on a sample of CD8+ T cells from PBMCs. The chain has TRBV27 and TRBJ2-5; 8 nucleotides line up with TRBD2. CDR3: CASSLSSLAGQETQYF. The CDR3 DNA reads TGTGCCAGCAGTTTATCATCGCTAGCGGGCCAAGAGACCCAGTACTTC.